The present entry profiles one T cell receptor beta chain with its context. Its antigen is unknown. TCRdb processed the RT-PCR reads anew with MiXCR; each CDR3 protein has one entry. The data show 500,000 or so distinct CDR3 sequences, more than 15% seen once. The sample belongs to a study of response to subunit inactivated influenza vaccine. V trimming: 0 bases; J trimming: 6 bases; junction bases outside the gene matches: 3. CDR1 DFQATT and CDR2 SNEGSKA come from the germline V gene (reference sequence). CDR3 length: 14 residues. General observations from the study: The authors proposed limited new T cell recruitment per seasonal influenza vaccination.

The chain couples TRBV20-1 to TRBJ2-1, with 9 bases aligning to TRBD2. The input for sequencing was CD4+ T cells sorted from PBMCs, taken roughly 24 months after vaccination. The sequence was obtained from a man between 50 and 69 years old who received an inactivated influenza vaccine. The CDR3 reads CSAREGGRVNEQFF. Written as DNA, the CDR3 is TGCAGTGCTAGAGAGGGCGGGAGGGTCAATGAGCAGTTCTTC.